This T cell receptor (beta chain) appears in the sequencing data of a study of cytomegalovirus exposure and HLA in healthy donors. Study in general: HLA-typed donors were the source of about 85 million unique TCRs, which an early data release held. Researchers found that just over 80% of about 400 genotyped donors fell within the Caucasian-associated ancestry cluster.

General study results and limits: Reported results showed that the classifier diagnosed cytomegalovirus status with high specificity and sensitivity. TCR beta chains numbering more than 150 were designated cytomegalovirus-associated.

Of note for this clone: Its antigen is still unknown.

Researchers ran the PCR with 60 Vbeta and 13 Jbeta primers. Some clones are missing from TCRdb's copy, which holds only in-frame ones; the method was immunoSEQ multiplex PCR. The sample has about 210,000 clones, roughly 85% seen once. Trimming removed 4 bases at V and 2 bases at J, with 11 bases between. Germline CDR1 and CDR2: LGHNA and YNFKEQ. The CDR3 consists of 15 residues. The receptor was derived from a girl aged 2 to 10 in good health and CMV-seronegative. The specimen sequenced was PBMCs. The gene calls are TRBV4-2 and TRBJ2-2; possibly TRBD2 for D (7 bases). The CDR3, as DNA: TGTGCCAGCAGCCTCGGGGGGCTAAACACCGGGGAGCTGTTTTTT. It translates to CASSLGGLNTGELFF.